This T cell receptor beta chain was captured in a study of type 1 regulatory T cells. About the research overall: This in vitro CD4 product, T-allo10, is enriched for Tr1 cells and alloantigen-specific. General study results and limits: Type 1 regulatory T cells had a more restricted TCR repertoire than non-type 1 regulatory T cells.

Comment on this clonotype: Its antigen remains unidentified.

The CDR3 is 13 residues long. Trimming took off 4 bases at V and 1 base at J, with 8 bases between the two ends. Germline V lookup: CDR1 SGDLS, CDR2 YYNGEE. TCRdb re-analysed the reads in MiXCR, keeping a single row per CDR3 protein. The sample comprises tens of thousands of distinct CDR3 sequences, around 21% of which are singletons, and under 8.5% rests with the top ten. The material sequenced was cultured type 1 regulatory T (Tr1) cells, either the whole culture or a sorted fraction (not recorded which). The sequence was obtained from a human donor in good health. The chain carries TRBV9 and TRBJ1-1; D might be TRBD1 (5 bases). The CDR3 nucleotides are TGTGCCAGCAGCACAACAGGGAACACTGAAGCTTTCTTT. This gives the protein CASSTTGNTEAFF.